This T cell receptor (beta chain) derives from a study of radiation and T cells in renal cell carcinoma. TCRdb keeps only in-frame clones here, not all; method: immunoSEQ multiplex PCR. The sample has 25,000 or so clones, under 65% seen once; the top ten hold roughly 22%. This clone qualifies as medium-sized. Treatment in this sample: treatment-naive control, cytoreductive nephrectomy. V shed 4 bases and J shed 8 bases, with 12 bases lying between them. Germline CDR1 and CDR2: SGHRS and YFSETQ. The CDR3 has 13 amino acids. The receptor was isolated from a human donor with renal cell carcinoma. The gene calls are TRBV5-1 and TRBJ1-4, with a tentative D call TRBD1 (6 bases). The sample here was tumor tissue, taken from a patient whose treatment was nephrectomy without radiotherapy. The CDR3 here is CASSITGKEKLFF. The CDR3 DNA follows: TGCGCCAGCAGCATTACAGGGAAAGAAAAACTGTTTTTT.